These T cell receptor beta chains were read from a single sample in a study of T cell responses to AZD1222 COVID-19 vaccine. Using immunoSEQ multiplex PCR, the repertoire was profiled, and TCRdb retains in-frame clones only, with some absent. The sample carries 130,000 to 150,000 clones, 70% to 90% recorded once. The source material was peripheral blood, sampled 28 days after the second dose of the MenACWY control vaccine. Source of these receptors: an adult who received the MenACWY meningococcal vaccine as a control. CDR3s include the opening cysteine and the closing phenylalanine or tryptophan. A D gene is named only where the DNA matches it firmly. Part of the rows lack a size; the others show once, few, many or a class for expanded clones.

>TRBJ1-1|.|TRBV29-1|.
CSVATTGFTEAFF
TGCAGCGTTGCCACAACGGGGTTCACTGAAGCTTTCTTT
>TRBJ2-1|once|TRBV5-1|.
CASSLRGIRDEQFF
TGCGCCAGCAGCTTGAGGGGGATTAGAGATGAGCAGTTCTTC
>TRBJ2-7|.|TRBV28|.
CASSSGTHSYEQYF
TGTGCCAGCAGTTCTGGGACCCACTCCTACGAGCAGTACTTC
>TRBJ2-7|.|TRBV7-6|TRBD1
CASSIRDSAYEQYF
TGTGCCAGCAGCATACGGGACAGCGCATACGAGCAGTACTTC
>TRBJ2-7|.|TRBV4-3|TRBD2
CASSQAYPGLAAYEQYF
TGCGCCAGCAGCCAAGCTTATCCGGGACTAGCGGCTTACGAGCAGTACTTC
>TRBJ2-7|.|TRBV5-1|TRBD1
CASSLEQGPTYEQYF
TGCGCCAGCAGCTTGGAACAGGGGCCCACCTACGAGCAGTACTTC
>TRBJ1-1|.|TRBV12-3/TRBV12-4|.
CASSLKGSTEAFF
TGTGCCAGCAGTTTAAAGGGATCCACTGAAGCTTTCTTT
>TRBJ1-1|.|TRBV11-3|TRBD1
CASREGALNTEAFF
TGTGCCAGCAGGGAGGGGGCCTTGAACACTGAAGCTTTCTTT
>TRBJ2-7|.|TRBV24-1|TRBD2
CATSDPRRTGLADEQYF
TGTGCCACCAGTGATCCGCGACGGACAGGACTAGCGGATGAGCAGTACTTC
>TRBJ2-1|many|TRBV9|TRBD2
CASSGSSGSVNEQFF
TGTGCCAGCAGCGGGAGTAGCGGGAGTGTCAATGAGCAGTTCTTC
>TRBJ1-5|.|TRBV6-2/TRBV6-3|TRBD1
CASSSGQGSNQPQHF
TGTGCCAGCAGCTCCGGACAGGGAAGCAATCAGCCCCAGCATTTT
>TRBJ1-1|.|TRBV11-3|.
CASSLRATQNTEAFF
TGTGCCAGCAGCTTAAGGGCGACCCAGAACACTGAAGCTTTCTTT
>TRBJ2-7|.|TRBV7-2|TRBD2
CASSLGGLAGAQYEQYF
TGTGCCAGCAGCTTAGGGGGACTAGCGGGAGCCCAATACGAGCAGTACTTC
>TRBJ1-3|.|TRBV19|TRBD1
CASSQSTDRGVRNTIYF
TGTGCCAGTAGTCAATCTACCGACAGGGGAGTTAGAAACACCATATATTTT
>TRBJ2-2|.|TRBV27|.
CASSSAGKTGELFF
TGTGCCAGCAGTTCTGCAGGGAAAACCGGGGAGCTGTTTTTT
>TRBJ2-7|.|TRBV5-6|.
CASSFFSYEQYF
TGTGCCAGCAGCTTTTTCTCGTACGAGCAGTACTTC
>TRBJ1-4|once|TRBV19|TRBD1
CASSDRATNEKLFF
TGTGCCAGTAGTGACAGGGCAACTAATGAAAAACTGTTTTTT
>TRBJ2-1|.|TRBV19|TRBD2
CASSIWTSGTPYNEQFF
TGTGCCAGTAGTATCTGGACTAGCGGGACCCCCTACAATGAGCAGTTCTTC
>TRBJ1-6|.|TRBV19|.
CASQTTGRNNSPLHF
TGTGCCAGCCAGACAACGGGACGTAATAATTCACCCCTCCACTTT
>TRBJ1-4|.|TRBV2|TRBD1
CASSEDRGWEKLFF
TGTGCCAGCAGTGAGGACAGGGGATGGGAAAAACTGTTTTTT
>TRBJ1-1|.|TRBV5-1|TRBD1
CASSLTDRGLETEAFF
TGCGCCAGCAGCTTGACGGACAGGGGATTAGAAACTGAAGCTTTCTTT
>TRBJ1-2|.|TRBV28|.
CASIPPGRDGYTF
TGTGCCAGTATCCCCCCAGGGAGAGATGGCTACACCTTC
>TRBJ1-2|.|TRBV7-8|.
CASSLGSGGGYGYTF
TGTGCCAGCAGCTTAGGGTCTGGGGGTGGCTATGGCTACACCTTC
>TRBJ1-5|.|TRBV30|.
CAWSTRASNQPQHF
TGTGCCTGGAGTACGAGGGCTAGCAATCAGCCCCAGCATTTT
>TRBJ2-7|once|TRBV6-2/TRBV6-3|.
CASSYSVWRPGDYEQYF
TGTGCCAGCAGTTACTCGGTTTGGCGGCCTGGGGACTACGAGCAGTACTTC
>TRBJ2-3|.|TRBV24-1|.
CATSDLDLLGTDTQYF
TGTGCCACCAGTGATTTGGATCTTCTCGGGACAGATACGCAGTATTTT
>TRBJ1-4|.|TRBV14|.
CASSARLATNEKLFF
TGTGCCAGCAGCGCCCGACTTGCAACTAATGAAAAACTGTTTTTT
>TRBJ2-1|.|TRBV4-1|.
CASSLATSRGYNEQFF
TGCGCCAGCAGCCTTGCAACTAGCCGGGGTTACAATGAGCAGTTCTTC
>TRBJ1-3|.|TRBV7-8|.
CASSLPGLGGNTIYF
TGTGCCAGCAGCTTACCAGGGTTAGGCGGAAACACCATATATTTT
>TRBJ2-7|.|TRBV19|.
CASSMYGGAYEQYF
TGTGCCAGTAGTATGTACGGGGGCGCCTACGAGCAGTACTTC
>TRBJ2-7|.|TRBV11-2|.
CASSSLAMAYEQYF
TGTGCCAGCAGCTCCCTCGCCATGGCTTACGAGCAGTACTTC
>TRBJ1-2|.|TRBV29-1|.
CSVERQGHLGGYTF
TGCAGCGTTGAAAGGCAGGGGCATTTGGGAGGCTACACCTTC
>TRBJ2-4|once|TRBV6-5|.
CASSNSPTWAKNIQYF
TGTGCCAGCAGTAACTCGCCCACCTGGGCCAAAAACATTCAGTACTTC
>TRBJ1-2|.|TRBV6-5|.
CASSYWGARNGYTF
TGTGCCAGCAGTTACTGGGGGGCGCGAAATGGCTACACCTTC
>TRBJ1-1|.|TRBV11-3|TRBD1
CASSRDSNTEAFF
TGTGCCAGCAGCCGGGACAGCAACACTGAAGCTTTCTTT
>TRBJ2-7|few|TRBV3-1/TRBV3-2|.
CASSPTTASYEQYF
TGTGCCAGCAGCCCAACGACAGCCTCCTACGAGCAGTACTTC
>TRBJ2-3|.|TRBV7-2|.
CASSLSLGASTDTQYF
TGTGCCAGCAGCTTATCTCTGGGGGCTAGCACAGATACGCAGTATTTT